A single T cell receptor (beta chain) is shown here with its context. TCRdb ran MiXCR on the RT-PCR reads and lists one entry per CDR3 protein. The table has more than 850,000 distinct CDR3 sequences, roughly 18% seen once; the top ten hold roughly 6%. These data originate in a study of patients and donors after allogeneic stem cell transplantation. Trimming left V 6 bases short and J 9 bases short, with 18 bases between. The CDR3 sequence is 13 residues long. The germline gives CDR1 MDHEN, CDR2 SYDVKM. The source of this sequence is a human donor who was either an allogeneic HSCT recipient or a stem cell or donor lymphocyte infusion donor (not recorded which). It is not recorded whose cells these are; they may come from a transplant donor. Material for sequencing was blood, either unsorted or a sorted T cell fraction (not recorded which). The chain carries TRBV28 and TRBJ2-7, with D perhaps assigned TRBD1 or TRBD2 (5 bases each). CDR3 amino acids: CASRTGTPMGQYF. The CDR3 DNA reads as TGTGCCAGCAGAACCGGGACCCCGATGGGGCAGTACTTC. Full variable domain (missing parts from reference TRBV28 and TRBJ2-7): DVKVTQSSRYLVKRTGEKVFLECVQDMDHENMFWYRQDPGLGLRLIYFSYDVKMKEKGDIPEGYSVSREKKERFSLILESASTNQTSMYLCASRTGTPMGQYFGPGTRLTVT.